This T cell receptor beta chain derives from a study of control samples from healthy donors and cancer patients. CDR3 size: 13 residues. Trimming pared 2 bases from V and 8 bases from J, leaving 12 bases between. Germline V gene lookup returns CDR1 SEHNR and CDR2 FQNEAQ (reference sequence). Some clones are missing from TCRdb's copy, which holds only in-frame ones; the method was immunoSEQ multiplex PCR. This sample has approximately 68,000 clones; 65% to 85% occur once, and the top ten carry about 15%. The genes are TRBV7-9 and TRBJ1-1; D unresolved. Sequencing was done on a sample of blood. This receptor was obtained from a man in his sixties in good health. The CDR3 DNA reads TGTGCCAGCAGCTTAATGGGTTTTTCGGAAGCTTTCTTT. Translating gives CASSLMGFSEAFF.